This is a list of T cell receptor beta chains from one sample in a study of T cell responses to AZD1222 COVID-19 vaccine. This table comes from immunoSEQ multiplex PCR, and its TCRdb copy is limited to in-frame clones, with some not included. This sample carries 120,000 or so clones, roughly 84% of them seen once, and the ten largest clones take 1% to 1.5%. The sample consisted of peripheral blood, taken on day 0 of AZD1222 vaccination. These TCRs come from an adult in good health. Both conserved end residues are part of each CDR3. A D gene is named only where the DNA matches it firmly. Clone sizes are given selectively: once, few, many, or a class where the clone is expanded.

.	.	TRBJ2-7	TRBV18	TGTGCCACGCGGCAGGGCAGCACAACCTACGAGCAGTACTTC	CATRQGSTTYEQYF
.	.	TRBJ1-2	TRBV2	TGTGCCAGCAGTGAGATCGAGGCAGGTGCTTTTGGCTACACCTTC	CASSEIEAGAFGYTF
.	.	TRBJ2-7	TRBV7-2	TGTGCCAGCAGCTTAGGGCTGGACAGACTAGGGGAGCAGTACTTC	CASSLGLDRLGEQYF
.	.	TRBJ2-7	TRBV5-1	TGCGCCAGCGGCCGGGACGGATCATTTTACGAGCAGTACTTC	CASGRDGSFYEQYF
.	.	TRBJ1-1	TRBV5-1	TGCGCCAGCAGCTTAGAGGGTAGAGGCACTGAAGCTTTCTTT	CASSLEGRGTEAFF
.	.	TRBJ1-4	TRBV2	TGTGCCAGCAGTTCTTGGACAGTCTCAACTAATGAAAAACTGTTTTTT	CASSSWTVSTNEKLFF
once	TRBD2	TRBJ2-2	TRBV4-1	TGCGCCAGCAGCCCTAGCGGGGGTGGGGAGCTGTTTTTT	CASSPSGGGELFF
.	TRBD2	TRBJ2-7	TRBV7-8	TGTGCCAGCAGCTGGCGAACGGGACTAGCAGAGCAGTACTTC	CASSWRTGLAEQYF
.	.	TRBJ2-1	TRBV7-9	TGTGCCAGCAGCCCGCACACAGTTGCCAATGAGCAGTTCTTC	CASSPHTVANEQFF
.	TRBD2	TRBJ2-7	TRBV5-1	TGCGCCAGCAGCCGAGACCCGGGACTAGCGCAAGTCGAGCAGTACTTC	CASSRDPGLAQVEQYF
few	.	TRBJ2-2	TRBV5-4	TGTGCCAGCAGCTTATTCCGGGACTTACGCACCGGGGAGCTGTTTTTT	CASSLFRDLRTGELFF
once	.	TRBJ1-1	TRBV30	TGTGCCTGGACCGTCGGGGGTTCGAACACTGAAGCTTTCTTT	CAWTVGGSNTEAFF
.	.	TRBJ2-3	TRBV7-8	TGTGCCAGCAGCGCAGGGTCTGGTACGCAGTATTTT	CASSAGSGTQYF
.	TRBD2	TRBJ2-7	TRBV9	TGTGCCAGCAGCGCCTCCGGGACTAGTGTGAACGAGCAGTACTTC	CASSASGTSVNEQYF
.	.	TRBJ2-3	TRBV12-5	TGTGCTAGTGGTTTCGGGTCAGGCGGTACAGATACGCAGTATTTT	CASGFGSGGTDTQYF
.	.	TRBJ2-7	TRBV6-2/TRBV6-3	TGTGCCAGCAGTTACGGGGGCATCCGCTACGAGCAGTACTTC	CASSYGGIRYEQYF